These 20 T cell receptor beta chains were all obtained from the same sample, sequenced in a study of Ad26.COV2.S vaccination and SARS-CoV-2 variants. Stated treatment: about 20 received Ad26.COV2.S at low or high dose, single or two shots; about 5 received placebo; per-sample allocation not given. The study sampled participants on day 63 after the first vaccine or placebo injection. The table came from immunoSEQ multiplex PCR; TCRdb's copy has only in-frame clones and leaves some out. The sample has about 400,000 clones, around four fifths seen once. Sequencing used peripheral blood, obtained in a trial of Ad26.COV2.S vaccine versus placebo. The receptors were sampled from a person aged 18-60 years who received the Ad26.COV2.S COVID-19 vaccine or a placebo.

In this sample, this clone turned up once. Other DNA sequences in the sample encode the same CDR3. CDR3 bases: TGTGCCAGCAGCTTAGGGGGGTATAGCAATCAGCCCCAGCATTTT. This sequence encodes CASSLGGYSNQPQHF. The J gene is TRBJ1-5, the V gene TRBV7-2, with a possible D match to TRBD1 (5 bases). The CDR3 loop spans 15 amino acids. Deletions cut 1 base from V and 0 bases from J, with 7 bases between. Germline CDR1 and CDR2: SGHTA and FQGNSA. Full variable domain (outside the CDR3, taken from reference TRBV7-2 and TRBJ1-5): GAGVSQSPSNKVTEKGKDVELRCDPISGHTALYWYRQSLGQGLEFLIYFQGNSAPDKSGLPSDRFSAERTGGSVSTLTIQRTQQEDSAVYLCASSLGGYSNQPQHFGDGTRLSIL.

The rearrangement uses TRBV5-1 and TRBJ1-2; 7 bases match TRBD1. V trimming: 4 bases; J trimming: 2 bases; junction bases outside the gene matches: 5. The CDR3 has 14 amino acids. CDR1 is SGHRS, CDR2 YFSETQ, per germline. The CDR3 DNA reads as TGCGCCAGCAGCCCCGAGGGACAGAACTATGGCTACACCTTC. Its translation is CASSPEGQNYGYTF.

The rearrangement links TRBV3-1 (or the pseudogene TRBV3-2) to TRBJ1-3, with a possible D match to TRBD1 (6 bases). This CDR3 spans 16 amino acids. V lost 2 bases, J lost 5 bases, and 16 bases lay in between. CDR1 and CDR2 from the germline V gene are LGHDT and YNNKEL (reference sequence). CDR3 sequence: CASSQLQGSGRNTIYF. The CDR3, as DNA: TGTGCCAGCAGCCAACTACAGGGATCTGGGAGAAACACCATATATTTT.

V is TRBV6-5 and J is TRBJ2-3; no clear D gene. Trimming stripped 0 bases from V and 0 bases from J, with 10 bases between. Germline lookup yields CDR1 MNHEY and CDR2 SVGAGI. CDR3 size: 16 residues. The CDR3: CASSYSSSASTDTQYF. In DNA form, the CDR3 reads TGTGCCAGCAGTTACTCTTCGAGCGCTAGCACAGATACGCAGTATTTT.

This chain uses TRBV10-2 with TRBJ2-7; D may match TRBD1 or TRBD2 (6 bases each). In germline, CDR1 is WSHSY, CDR2 SAAADI. CDR3 length equals 12 residues. Trimming shortened V by 7 bases and J by 2 bases, and 9 bases separated the two germline ends. The CDR3, as DNA: TGCGCCAGCAAAGGGGGGACCTACGAGCAGTACTTC. Protein sequence: CASKGGTYEQYF.

This clone appeared once. The gene calls are TRBV6-2 or TRBV6-3 and TRBJ2-1, with 11 bases matching TRBD1. The V segment lost 6 bases and the J segment 9 bases; nucleotides outside the gene matches: 4. The CDR3 runs to 13 residues. The germline gives CDR1 MNHEY, CDR2 SVGEGT. Here the CDR3 reads CASSPGTGGEQFF. CDR3 DNA sequence: TGTGCCAGCAGCCCTGGGACAGGGGGTGAGCAGTTCTTC.

CDR3 residues: CASSIRSLGYGYTF. In nucleotides, the CDR3 is TGTGCCAGTAGTATAAGGAGTTTGGGTTATGGCTACACCTTC. The chain is built from TRBV19 and TRBJ1-2; D is unclear. CDR1 LNHDA and CDR2 SQIVND come from the germline V gene (reference sequence). The CDR3 contains 14 residues. The V and J ends lost 2 bases and 5 bases respectively, with 12 bases between them.

This chain joins TRBV27 and TRBJ1-6; a weak D match, TRBD1 (5 bases). This CDR3 region has 15 residues. Germline CDR1 and CDR2: MNHEY and SMNVEV (reference sequence). Trimming took 7 bases from V and 6 from J, leaving 16 bases between them. Here the CDR3 reads CASTSSRQFNSPLHF. In DNA, the CDR3 is TGTGCCAGCACCTCCAGTAGACAGTTTAATTCACCCCTCCACTTT.

This chain links TRBV13 with TRBJ2-2, with 7 bases fitting TRBD1. J gave up 4 bases and V 3 bases, and 8 bases lay outside the gene matches. The CDR3 is 16 amino acids. Germline CDR1 reads PRHDT; CDR2 reads FYEKMQ (reference sequence). CDR3 residues: CASSFPSGTATGELFF. The CDR3 region has the DNA TGTGCCAGCAGCTTTCCCTCCGGGACAGCCACCGGGGAGCTGTTTTTT.

The chain uses TRBV18 and TRBJ2-1; D perhaps matches TRBD2 (5 bases). The germline V gene encodes CDR1 KGHSH and CDR2 LQKENI. The CDR3 spans 15 residues. Trimming removed 4 bases at V and 2 bases at J, with 12 bases between. The CDR3 DNA follows: TGTGCCAGCTCACGTACTAGAGGTCCCTACAATGAGCAGTTCTTC. It is translated as CASSRTRGPYNEQFF.

CDR3 amino acids: CASSSSGGLNTEAFF. In DNA, the CDR3 is TGTGCCAGCAGCTCCTCTGGCGGGTTGAACACTGAAGCTTTCTTT. The chain employs TRBV7-9 and TRBJ1-1, with no clear D. This CDR3 comprises 15 residues. In germline, CDR1 is SEHNR, CDR2 FQNEAQ (reference sequence). V shed 4 bases and J shed 0 bases, with 12 bases lying between them. The full variable domain, its missing parts supplied by reference TRBV7-9 and TRBJ1-1, is DTGVSQNPRHKITKRGQNVTFRCDPISEHNRLYWYRQTLGQGPEFLTYFQNEAQLEKSRLLSDRFSAERPKGSFSTLEIQRTEQGDSAMYLCASSSSGGLNTEAFFGQGTRLTVV.

The chain is built from TRBV25-1 and TRBJ1-5, with D possibly TRBD1 on 6 matching bases. The V and J ends lost 1 base and 9 bases respectively, with 19 bases between them. The CDR3 consists of 16 residues. The germline CDR1 and CDR2 sequences are MGHDK and SYGVNS. Here the CDR3 reads CASSESGRGGSGPQHF. CDR3 sequence (DNA): TGTGCCAGCAGTGAATCTGGCAGGGGTGGTTCGGGGCCCCAGCATTTT.

The genes are TRBV5-5 and TRBJ2-7; D not certain. V was shortened by 7 bases and J by 3 bases, with 8 bases between the two germline ends. Germline assignment: CDR1 SGHKS and CDR2 YYEKEE (reference sequence). The CDR3 has 11 amino acids. The CDR3 here is CASGHGYEQYF. The CDR3 region has the DNA TGTGCCAGCGGGCACGGCTACGAGCAGTACTTC.

The chain uses TRBV19 and TRBJ2-2, with a tentative D call TRBD2 (5 bases). V was clipped by 5 bases and J by 0 bases, with 13 bases between them. There are 16 residues in the CDR3. Germline CDR1 is LNHDA and CDR2 is SQIVND (reference sequence). CDR3 nucleotide sequence: TGTGCCAGTAGTTTACTTGAGGGCCCGAACACCGGGGAGCTGTTTTTT. This gives the protein CASSLLEGPNTGELFF.

The V gene is TRBV7-9, the J gene TRBJ1-1; TRBD1 matches 9 bases. This CDR3 spans 14 amino acids. The germline V gene encodes CDR1 SEHNR and CDR2 FQNEAQ (reference sequence). The ends lost 3 bases at V and 7 bases at J; junction bases unmatched: 6. Here the CDR3 DNA reads TGTGCCAGCAGCTTTGGGGACAGGGATGGTGAAGCTTTCTTT. This translates into CASSFGDRDGEAFF.

The chain is built from TRBV7-2 and TRBJ2-1, with 8 bases that match TRBD1. The germline V gene has CDR1 SGHTA and CDR2 FQGNSA. V shed 5 bases and J 7 bases; nucleotides not matched to a gene: 7. The length of the CDR3 is 14 residues. The CDR3 DNA follows: TGTGCCAGCAGCCTAAGGACAGGGTCTAATGAGCAGTTCTTC. Translation gives CASSLRTGSNEQFF.

In this sample, this clone turned up a few times. The rearrangement uses TRBV7-2 and TRBJ2-7; 7 bases align to TRBD2. With V trimmed by 5 bases and J by 6 bases, 13 bases remained unmatched. The CDR3 runs to 15 residues. The germline V gene encodes CDR1 SGHTA and CDR2 FQGNSA. The CDR3 spells CASSLIPGGRGEQYF. As DNA, the CDR3 is TGTGCCAGCAGCCTCATCCCCGGGGGGAGAGGCGAGCAGTACTTC.

The rearrangement links TRBV7-9 to TRBJ2-2; 7 nucleotides align to TRBD2. V dropped 1 base and J dropped 6; count of bases not matched to a gene: 11. Germline-derived CDR1 and CDR2 are SEHNR and FQNEAQ (reference sequence). The CDR3 runs to 17 residues. The CDR3 nucleotides read TGTGCCAGCAGCTTAGGGGTCGGACTCCGGGGGGCCGGGGAGCTGTTTTTT. Translating gives CASSLGVGLRGAGELFF.

The chain is built from TRBV5-5 and TRBJ2-7; 8 nucleotides line up with TRBD1. J gave up 3 bases and V 4 bases, and 6 bases lay outside the gene matches. Germline V gene sequence: CDR1 SGHKS, CDR2 YYEKEE (reference sequence). The CDR3 has 14 amino acids. The CDR3, as DNA: TGTGCCAGCAGCCCGACAGGGGTAATCTACGAGCAGTACTTC. It is translated as CASSPTGVIYEQYF. The full variable domain, completed using reference TRBV5-5 and TRBJ2-7, is DAGVTQSPTHLIKTRGQQVTLRCSPISGHKSVSWYQQVLGQGPQFIFQYYEKEERGRGNFPDRFSARQFPNYSSELNVNALLLGDSALYLCASSPTGVIYEQYFGPGTRLTVT.

The chain uses TRBV7-2 and TRBJ1-3; D unresolved. The CDR3 totals 16 residues. With 1 base removed from V and 2 bases from J, the gap between germline ends came to 12 bases. From germline, CDR1 is SGHTA and CDR2 FQGNSA. CDR3 coding DNA: TGTGCCAGCAGCTTAGACCCGGCCCCCACTGGAAACACCATATATTTT. Protein sequence: CASSLDPAPTGNTIYF. Drawing the rest from reference TRBV7-2 and TRBJ1-3, the complete variable domain is GAGVSQSPSNKVTEKGKDVELRCDPISGHTALYWYRQSLGQGLEFLIYFQGNSAPDKSGLPSDRFSAERTGGSVSTLTIQRTQQEDSAVYLCASSLDPAPTGNTIYFGEGSWLTVV.